This TCR beta chain was retrieved from a study of cytomegalovirus exposure and HLA in healthy donors. Germline V gene sequence: CDR1 MNHEY, CDR2 SVGAGI. V lost 5 bases and J 5 bases, leaving 15 bases between the germline ends. The CDR3 has 14 amino acids. It was with 60 Vbeta and 13 Jbeta primers that the PCR ran. The method was immunoSEQ multiplex PCR; TCRdb's version includes in-frame clones alone and lacks a portion of them. The sample lists 140,000 to 150,000 clones, about 71% occurring once. In its sample, this clone was seen once. The J gene is TRBJ1-1, the V gene TRBV6-5; a possible D gene is TRBD1 (5 bases). Sample: PBMCs. This TCR was sampled from a woman aged 55-69 years in good health and CMV-seropositive. CDR3 in DNA: TGTGCCAGCAGTGAAACGGGGGGAGGAACTGAAGCTTTCTTT. Its protein is CASSETGGGTEAFF.